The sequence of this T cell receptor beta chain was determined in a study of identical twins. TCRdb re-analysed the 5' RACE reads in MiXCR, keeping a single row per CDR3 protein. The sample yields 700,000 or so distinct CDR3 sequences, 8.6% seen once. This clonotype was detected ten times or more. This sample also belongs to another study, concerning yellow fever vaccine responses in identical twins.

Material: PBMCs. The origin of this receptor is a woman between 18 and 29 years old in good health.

CDR3 amino acids: CSARSNPDGFKEQYF. The CDR3 DNA follows: TGCAGTGCTAGATCAAACCCGGACGGGTTTAAAGAGCAGTACTTC. V is TRBV20-1 and J is TRBJ2-7; no clear D gene. Germline V gives CDR1 DFQATT, CDR2 SNEGSKA (reference sequence). CDR3 length: 15 amino acids. The ends were cut back, 2 bases at V and 7 bases at J, with 21 bases in the middle.